Listed below are T cell receptor beta chains from one sample, sequenced in a study of OX40 agonist ivuxolimab in advanced cancers. Repertoires were generated with immunoSEQ multiplex PCR, while TCRdb's copy carries only in-frame clones and drops some. The repertoire holds tens of thousands of clones, with around 80% as singletons. Sequencing used CD4+ or CD8+ T cells sorted from blood, obtained in a trial of the OX40 agonist ivuxolimab. Receptors were obtained from an adult with an advanced solid tumor such as melanoma, head and neck, liver or kidney cancer. Both conserved end residues are part of each CDR3. Expanded clones get a size class; other rows say once, few or many, or leave the size out.

V: TRBV6-5; size: few; J: TRBJ1-2; CDR3: CASSSRRTGGSGYTF
V: TRBV15; size: .; J: TRBJ2-7; CDR3: CATSRYRDEQYF
V: TRBV15; size: few; J: TRBJ2-1; CDR3: CATSRDQGRNEQFF
V: TRBV11-3; size: .; J: TRBJ2-1; CDR3: CASSLGGVGNEQFF
V: TRBV6-5; size: once; J: TRBJ1-1; CDR3: CASSYGLRRANTEAFF
V: TRBV18; size: .; J: TRBJ2-7; CDR3: CASSPPNSLEGEQYF
V: TRBV27; size: once; J: TRBJ1-1; CDR3: CASRNPRQGGRTEAFF
V: TRBV7-9; size: .; J: TRBJ2-1; CDR3: CASSLAGGLRNEQFF
V: TRBV5-4; size: .; J: TRBJ1-3; CDR3: CASSSAGTGTLSGNTIYF
V: TRBV29-1; size: .; J: TRBJ2-7; CDR3: CSVLGQGHEQYF
V: TRBV18; size: .; J: TRBJ1-2; CDR3: CASSPGQGSYGYTF
V: TRBV28; size: .; J: TRBJ2-1; CDR3: CASRPGGSRQIFYNEQFF
V: TRBV29-1; size: once; J: TRBJ2-4; CDR3: CSVGSAREAKNIQYF
V: TRBV9; size: few; J: TRBJ2-2; CDR3: CASTRTGRWDADTGELFF
V: TRBV5-1; size: few; J: TRBJ2-3; CDR3: CASSERDTQYF
V: TRBV29-1; size: .; J: TRBJ2-3; CDR3: CSVTGWDTQYF
V: TRBV29-1; size: .; J: TRBJ2-1; CDR3: CSVEWAAGLAGLSYNEQFF
V: TRBV6-4; size: .; J: TRBJ2-1; CDR3: CASSPGTVYNEQFF
V: TRBV5-1; size: .; J: TRBJ2-2; CDR3: CASSLQGNTGELFF
V: TRBV6-5; size: .; J: TRBJ2-1; CDR3: CASSPIGGANEQFF
V: TRBV7-9; size: .; J: TRBJ1-4; CDR3: CASSLTGRTNEKLFF
V: TRBV19; size: once; J: TRBJ2-7; CDR3: CASSRNSGTVYEQYF
V: TRBV7-2; size: .; J: TRBJ1-1; CDR3: CASSSPGQGAPVERRAFF
V: TRBV18; size: .; J: .; CDR3: CASSFGFHYEQYF
V: TRBV12-5; size: .; J: TRBJ2-5; CDR3: CASGSRNRGQETQYF
V: TRBV19; size: .; J: TRBJ1-1; CDR3: CASSSGWTEAFF
V: TRBV5-6; size: few; J: TRBJ1-5; CDR3: CASSSGGWGNQPQHF
V: TRBV7-9; size: .; J: TRBJ1-2; CDR3: CASSLPQAGGYTF
V: TRBV5-6; size: .; J: TRBJ1-2; CDR3: CASSQGQVIRGYTF